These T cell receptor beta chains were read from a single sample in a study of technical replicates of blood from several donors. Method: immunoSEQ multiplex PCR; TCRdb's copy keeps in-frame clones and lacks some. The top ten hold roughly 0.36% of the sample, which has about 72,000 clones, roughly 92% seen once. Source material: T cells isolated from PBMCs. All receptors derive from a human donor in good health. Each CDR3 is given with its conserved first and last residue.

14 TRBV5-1 CASSLGQGATEAFF
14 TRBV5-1 CASSLWDSLGEQYF
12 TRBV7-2 CASSLNRGEQFF
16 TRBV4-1 CASSPVSEEGLSEQYF
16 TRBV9 CASSTHQTGVGTEAFF
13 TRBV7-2 CASSLGGGRGYTF
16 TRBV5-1 CASSLAGLAFTYEQYF
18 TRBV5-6 CASSPRFLQGASTDTQYF
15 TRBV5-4 CASSLGGRGSNEQYF
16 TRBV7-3 CASSLGTGSGANVLTF
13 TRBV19 CASCTLQGQPQHF
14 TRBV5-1 CASSLRQGTTEAFF
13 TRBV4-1 CASSPGRGETQYF
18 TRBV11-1 CASSLEGQGFLYQETQYF
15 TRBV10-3 CAISSRGQHQETQYF
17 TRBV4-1 CASSLETSGRNYNEQFF
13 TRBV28 CASNPGGSYEQYF
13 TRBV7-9 CASSPGQLDGYTF
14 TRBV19 CASTPGGFYNEQFF
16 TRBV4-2 CASSREVGQIATEAFF
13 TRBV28 CASRTQPGQPQHF
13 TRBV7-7 CASSLVSQETQYF
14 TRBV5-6 CASSRTGPNYGYTF
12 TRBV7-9 CASSVRGDTQYF
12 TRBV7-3 CASSFGVEEQYF
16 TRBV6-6 CASSNLAGGLGNIQYF
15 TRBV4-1 CASSQGAGSNQPQHF
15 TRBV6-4 CASSDSGANTGELFF
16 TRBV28 CASSFGRETRFYGYTF
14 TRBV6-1 CASSEWTGGNEQFF
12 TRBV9 CASSPDTGELFF
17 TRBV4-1 CASSQEERERGGETQYF
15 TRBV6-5 CASNLLAGVSGELFF
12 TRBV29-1 CSVGQGADTQYF
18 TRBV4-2 CASSQDSSGSNPYNEQFF
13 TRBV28 CASSFLENNEQFF
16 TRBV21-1 CASSKLTCRGATEAFF
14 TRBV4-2 CASSQDRGYNEQFF
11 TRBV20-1 CSARDGGAQYF
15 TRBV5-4 CASRPTSGRSDTQYF
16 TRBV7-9 CASSLDLAGNNEKLFF
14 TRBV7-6 CASSWGRIKETQYF
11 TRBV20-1 CSASWHNEQFF
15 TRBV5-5 CASSLSRDRGQTQYF
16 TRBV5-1 CASSLATGFLYNEQFF
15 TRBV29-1 CSAGSTGGYRETQYF
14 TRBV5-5 CASSTGTRLNEQFF